These 31 T cell receptor beta chains originate from one sample sequenced in a study of OX40 agonist ivuxolimab in advanced cancers. Measured with immunoSEQ multiplex PCR; TCRdb has only the in-frame clones, and not every one. The sample consists of 50,000 or so clones, roughly 85% of them appearing once. This sample comprised CD4+ or CD8+ T cells sorted from blood, obtained in a trial of the OX40 agonist ivuxolimab. These receptors all stem from an adult with an advanced solid tumor such as melanoma, head and neck, liver or kidney cancer.

This clone occurred once. The V gene is TRBV9, the J gene TRBJ2-3; TRBD2 matches 10 bases. The CDR3 sequence is 19 residues long. CDR1 and CDR2 (germline): SGDLS, YYNGEE. V was pared by 3 bases and J by 2 bases, with 15 bases of the junction left unmatched. CDR3 coding DNA: TGTGCCAGCAGCGGACCCCTCGGACTAGCGGAATTTTTCACAGATACGCAGTATTTT. This encodes CASSGPLGLAEFFTDTQYF.

V usage is TRBV27 and J usage is TRBJ2-1; D is undetermined. Germline-derived CDR1 and CDR2 are MNHEY and SMNVEV (reference sequence). The V gene lost 3 bases and the J gene lost 9 bases, with 12 bases spanning the gap. This CDR3 spans 13 amino acids. The CDR3 nucleotides are TGTGCCAGCAGTTTGGGGTCGTCAGGTGAGCAGTTCTTC. Its translation: CASSLGSSGEQFF.

The chain uses TRBV7-9 and TRBJ1-4; no definite D call. CDR1 is SEHNR and CDR2 is FQNEAQ in the germline V gene (reference sequence). Trimming removed 1 base from V and 6 bases from J, with 12 bases in between. The CDR3 is made up of 15 amino acids. CDR3 region: CASSLGGSLDEKLFF. In nucleotides, the CDR3 is TGTGCCAGCAGCTTAGGTGGTAGTCTCGATGAAAAACTGTTTTTT.

This chain uses TRBV6-5 with TRBJ1-3, with TRBD1 as a possible D gene (5 bases). CDR1 and CDR2 (germline): MNHEY, SVGAGI. V was pared by 7 bases and J by 4 bases, with 17 bases between. The CDR3 spans 15 residues. The CDR3, as DNA: TGTGCCAGCACCGAAGCTACCAGACAGGGAAACACCATATATTTT. This encodes CASTEATRQGNTIYF.

In this sample, this clone turned up a few times. The genes are TRBV5-4 and TRBJ2-3; possibly TRBD1 or TRBD2 for D (5 bases each). The CDR3 has 15 residues. Germline values: CDR1 SGHNT, CDR2 YYREEE (reference sequence). V was cut by 5 bases and J by 0 bases, with 13 bases left in between. The CDR3 here is CASSIVGESTDTQYF. The CDR3 bases are TGTGCCAGCAGTATAGTGGGGGAAAGCACAGATACGCAGTATTTT.

V and J are TRBV13 and TRBJ2-4, with a tentative D call TRBD1 (6 bases). CDR1 and CDR2 (germline): PRHDT, FYEKMQ (reference sequence). Deletions cut 4 bases from V and 3 bases from J, with 19 bases between. The CDR3 loop spans 17 amino acids. CDR3 nucleotide sequence: TGTGCCAGCAGCTCACAAGGGGGACGTGAGGACAAAAACATTCAGTACTTC. Amino acids: CASSSQGGREDKNIQYF.

The V and J genes are TRBV7-3 and TRBJ2-7; D unresolved. Germline values: CDR1 SGHTA, CDR2 FQGTGA. The CDR3 contains 14 residues. V was pared by 5 bases and J by 0 bases, with 11 bases between. The chain's CDR3 is CASSPDQYSYEQYF. The CDR3 DNA sequence: TGTGCCAGCAGCCCAGACCAATACTCCTACGAGCAGTACTTC.

The chain has TRBV20-1 and TRBJ2-5, with D uncertain. CDR1 is DFQATT and CDR2 is SNEGSKA in the germline V gene (reference sequence). The CDR3 runs 11 residues. V lost 6 bases to trimming and J lost 5 bases, with 10 bases between them. The CDR3 nucleotides are TGCAGTGCCACGAGCCCCGAGACCCAGTACTTC. Its protein product is CSATSPETQYF.

The chain couples TRBV5-8 to TRBJ2-1; D is ambiguous. CDR3 length: 11 residues. Per germline, CDR1 SGHTS and CDR2 YDEGEE. Trimming removed 0 bases at V and 8 bases at J, with 3 bases between. For the CDR3, the DNA is TGTGCCAGCAGCTTGGGGTATGAGCAGTTCTTC. Its protein is CASSLGYEQFF.

About this clone: One end of the junction varies from germline; a read error may be responsible. The V and J genes are TRBV7-3 and TRBJ2-7; D gene unclear. This CDR3 is built from 13 residues. CDR1 SGHTA and CDR2 FQGTGA come from the germline V gene. CDR3 in DNA: TGTGCCAGCAGCTCGACCCCTTCCTACGTGCAGTACTTC. It specifies CASSSTPSYVQYF.

The chain is built from TRBV27 and TRBJ1-5; perhaps TRBD1 as D (5 bases). V was cut by 6 bases and J by 1 base, with 13 bases left in between. The CDR3 spans 15 residues. From germline, CDR1 is MNHEY and CDR2 SMNVEV (reference sequence). The CDR3 bases are TGTGCCAGCAGCGTGATCCGGGACAGCAATCAGCCCCAGCATTTT. This encodes CASSVIRDSNQPQHF.

This CDR3 is CASRNIRTGGVSNQPQHF. The CDR3, as DNA: TGTGCCAGCAGAAATATTCGAACAGGGGGCGTGAGCAATCAGCCCCAGCATTTT. The J gene is TRBJ1-5, the V gene TRBV28; 9 bases agree with TRBD1. Losses at the gene ends were 6 bases for V and 1 base for J; bases not matched to a gene: 13. The CDR3 is 18 residues long. The germline CDR1 and CDR2 sequences are MDHEN and SYDVKM. Based on the CDR3 plus reference TRBV28 and TRBJ1-5, the full variable domain is DVKVTQSSRYLVKRTGEKVFLECVQDMDHENMFWYRQDPGLGLRLIYFSYDVKMKEKGDIPEGYSVSREKKERFSLILESASTNQTSMYLCASRNIRTGGVSNQPQHFGDGTRLSIL.

The chain combines TRBV2 with TRBJ2-3, with 9 bases lining up with TRBD2. Germline V gives CDR1 SNHLY, CDR2 FYNNEI. The ends lost 2 bases at V and 1 base at J; junction bases unmatched: 1. This CDR3 comprises 15 residues. In nucleotides, the CDR3 is TGTGCCAGCAGTGAAAGGACTAGCGGCACAGATACGCAGTATTTT. It codes for CASSERTSGTDTQYF.

This clone occurred once. The J gene is TRBJ1-4, the V gene TRBV29-1; perhaps TRBD1 as D (5 bases). Trimming removed 6 bases from V and 8 bases from J, with 16 bases in between. Germline values: CDR1 SQVTM, CDR2 ANQGSEA. The CDR3 runs to 13 residues. CDR3 amino acids: CSVWDPQKEKLFF. The DNA for the CDR3 is TGCAGCGTGTGGGACCCCCAGAAGGAAAAACTGTTTTTT.

V gene TRBV5-6 combines with J gene TRBJ1-3; D gene uncertain. This CDR3 is built from 11 residues. The germline V and J ends were trimmed by 2 bases and 9 bases, with 6 bases remaining between them. Germline CDR1 and CDR2: SGHDT and YYEEEE. Here the CDR3 reads CASSFLGTIYF. CDR3 coding DNA: TGTGCCAGCAGCTTCTTAGGCACCATATATTTT. The full variable domain, its missing parts supplied by reference TRBV5-6 and TRBJ1-3, is DAGVTQSPTHLIKTRGQQVTLRCSPKSGHDTVSWYQQALGQGPQFIFQYYEEEERQRGNFPDRFSGHQFPNYSSELNVNALLLGDSALYLCASSFLGTIYFGEGSWLTVV.

This clone has only one observation. The chain recombines TRBV4-1 with TRBJ2-1; tentatively, D is TRBD1 or TRBD2 (5 bases each). The CDR3 is made up of 16 amino acids. In germline, CDR1 is MGHRA, CDR2 YSYEKL. Trimming took off 0 bases at V and 9 bases at J, with 18 bases between the two ends. The CDR3 region is CASSQDQVNPGGEQFF. In DNA form, the CDR3 reads TGCGCCAGCAGCCAAGATCAAGTCAATCCTGGGGGTGAGCAGTTCTTC.

J is TRBJ2-5 and V is TRBV7-9; tentative D call: TRBD1 (5 bases). Trimming took 5 bases from V and 4 from J, leaving 11 bases between them. This CDR3 has 13 residues. Germline values: CDR1 SEHNR, CDR2 FQNEAQ (reference sequence). CDR3 protein: CASSPGPRETQYF. The CDR3 coding sequence is TGTGCCAGCAGCCCAGGGCCCAGAGAGACCCAGTACTTC.

The chain carries TRBV4-3 and TRBJ1-3; D is ambiguous. CDR3 size: 18 residues. The germline V and J ends were trimmed by 0 bases and 3 bases, with 18 bases remaining between them. CDR1 is LGHNA and CDR2 is YSLEER in the germline V gene. CDR3 in amino acids: CASSQDWYPGLGGNTIYF. CDR3 in DNA: TGCGCCAGCAGCCAAGACTGGTACCCGGGCCTGGGTGGAAACACCATATATTTT.

This clone came up many times. This rearrangement joins TRBV6-5 to TRBJ1-2; tentative D call: TRBD1 (6 bases). The germline V gene has CDR1 MNHEY and CDR2 SVGAGI. This CDR3 comprises 15 residues. V lost 6 bases and J 2 bases, leaving 16 bases between the germline ends. The CDR3 sequence is CASSSLLDSNYGYTF. In nucleotides, the CDR3 is TGTGCCAGCAGCAGCCTTTTGGACAGCAACTATGGCTACACCTTC.

V usage is TRBV27 and J usage is TRBJ2-2, with D possibly matching TRBD2 (6 bases). Germline CDR1 and CDR2: MNHEY and SMNVEV (reference sequence). The CDR3 totals 13 residues. Trimming took off 5 bases at V and 6 bases at J, with 10 bases between the two ends. The CDR3 sequence is CASSLRLAGELFF. For the CDR3, the DNA is TGTGCCAGCAGTCTTCGACTAGCCGGGGAGCTGTTTTTT.

V and J are TRBV6-1 and TRBJ2-7, with TRBD1 as a possible D gene (8 bases). The CDR3 sequence is 13 residues long. In germline, CDR1 is MNHNS, CDR2 SASEGT. V lost 6 bases to trimming and J lost 7 bases, with 16 bases between them. The CDR3 region is CASSWGGDREQYV. The CDR3, as DNA: TGTGCCAGCAGCTGGGGGGGGGACAGGGAGCAGTACGTC.

The chain joins TRBV14 to TRBJ2-7; TRBD1 is a possible D gene (6 bases). The CDR3 runs 15 residues. Trimming took off 3 bases at V and 3 bases at J, with 15 bases between the two ends. Looked up from germline, CDR1 is SGHDN and CDR2 is FVKESK. This CDR3 is CASSQTGDPLYEQYF. The CDR3 coding sequence is TGTGCCAGCAGCCAGACAGGAGACCCACTCTACGAGCAGTACTTC.

The V and J genes are TRBV5-4 and TRBJ2-7; D gene uncertain. Germline values: CDR1 SGHNT, CDR2 YYREEE (reference sequence). Between the trimmed V and J ends, which lost 5 bases and 1 base, there was a span of 10 bases. The CDR3 consists of 13 residues. As DNA, the CDR3 is TGTGCCAGCAGTTCGGCCGCTTCCTACGAGCAGTACTTC. Protein sequence: CASSSAASYEQYF.

The chain recombines TRBV18 with TRBJ1-2, with D hard to call. CDR1 and CDR2 (germline): KGHSH, LQKENI. Trimming pared 3 bases from V and 0 bases from J, leaving 5 bases between. The CDR3 covers 13 residues. The CDR3, as DNA: TGTGCCAGCTCACCCCCTGCTAACTATGGCTACACCTTC. The encoded protein is CASSPPANYGYTF.

The chain links TRBV6-4 to TRBJ2-2; D is ambiguous. The CDR3 is made up of 13 amino acids. The V end was cut by 7 bases, the J end by 4 bases, with 10 bases between. Per the germline V gene, CDR1 is MRHNA and CDR2 is SNTAGT. For the CDR3, the DNA is TGTGCCAGCAAAGGGTCGGTCACCGGGGAGCTGTTTTTT. Translation gives CASKGSVTGELFF.

The chain joins TRBV19 to TRBJ1-3; unclear D gene. Trimming removed 10 bases from V and 0 bases from J, with 13 bases in between. Germline values: CDR1 LNHDA, CDR2 SQIVND (reference sequence). This CDR3 has 14 residues. The CDR3 DNA sequence: TGTGCCACATTAGACCGGGTCTCTGGAAACACCATATATTTT. Translation gives CATLDRVSGNTIYF.

CDR3 DNA: TGCGCCAGCAGCTTAGGGAATGGGACAGGGGAAAACGAGCAGTACTTC. Residues: CASSLGNGTGENEQYF. The chain links TRBV5-1 to TRBJ2-7; the match to TRBD1 covers 10 bases. The V and J ends lost 2 bases and 5 bases, in that order; junction bases with no gene match: 10. There are 16 residues in the CDR3. Germline lookup yields CDR1 SGHRS and CDR2 YFSETQ.

The chain recombines TRBV25-1 with TRBJ2-2, with 9 bases aligning to TRBD1. This CDR3 comprises 18 residues. V trimming: 1 base; J trimming: 5 bases; junction bases outside the gene matches: 11. Germline V lookup: CDR1 MGHDK, CDR2 SYGVNS. The CDR3 DNA follows: TGTGCCAGCAGTGAATGGGAACCGGGACAGGGAGGAACCGGGGAGCTGTTTTTT. Translating gives CASSEWEPGQGGTGELFF.

The chain links TRBV7-2 to TRBJ1-2, with 9 bases fitting TRBD1. This CDR3 is built from 15 residues. The V gene's germline CDR1 is SGHTA and CDR2 FQGNSA. With 5 bases clipped from V and 4 bases from J, the junction kept 8 bases outside the gene matches. The CDR3 region is CASSGRDRALYGYTF. The DNA for the CDR3 is TGTGCCAGCAGCGGCCGGGACAGGGCGCTCTATGGCTACACCTTC. Supplemented by reference TRBV7-2 and TRBJ1-2, the full variable domain reads GAGVSQSPSNKVTEKGKDVELRCDPISGHTALYWYRQSLGQGLEFLIYFQGNSAPDKSGLPSDRFSAERTGGSVSTLTIQRTQQEDSAVYLCASSGRDRALYGYTFGSGTRLTVV.

The CDR3 nucleotides read TGTGCCAGCAGTTTATGGGGGGATTCACCCCTCCACTTT. Protein product: CASSLWGDSPLHF. J is TRBJ1-6 and V is TRBV27; maybe TRBD1 (5 bases). Per the germline V gene, CDR1 is MNHEY and CDR2 is SMNVEV (reference sequence). V was pared by 1 base and J by 8 bases, with 6 bases between. The CDR3 sequence is 13 residues long.

The gene calls are TRBV6-5 and TRBJ2-7, with D unclear. CDR1 is MNHEY and CDR2 is SVGAGI in the germline V gene. Trimming shortened V by 2 bases and J by 7 bases, and 12 bases separated the two germline ends. CDR3 length: 13 residues. CDR3 in amino acids: CASSYAASREQYF. In DNA, the CDR3 is TGTGCCAGCAGTTACGCTGCCTCTAGGGAGCAGTACTTC.